A selection of T cell receptor beta chains follows, all from one sample in a study of T cells expressing NK-cell markers. TCRdb reanalyzed the 5' RACE reads, giving one entry per CDR3 protein sequence and no DNA. This listing includes fewer than 400,000 distinct CDR3 sequences. Sequencing was carried out using blood T cells: a sorted CD56 or NKG2C T cell subset, CD4+ or CD8+ T cells, or bulk PBMC T cells (not recorded which). These receptors all stem from a man aged 18 to 69 in good health. CDR3s include the opening cysteine and the closing phenylalanine or tryptophan.

TRBJ1-1 14 TRBV16 CASSPARQGTGAFF
TRBJ2-5 15 TRBV18 CASSPSMTAQETQYF
TRBJ2-5 12 TRBV5-1 CASTRDQETQYF
TRBJ1-4 13 TRBV10-3 CATGTGFNEKLFF
TRBJ2-7 14 TRBV12-3/TRBV12-4 CASSPYRGPSEQYF
TRBJ2-2 15 TRBV12-3/TRBV12-4 CASSSQRGNTGELFF
TRBJ2-1 18 TRBV9 CASSVGERGWPRDGEQFF
TRBJ2-7 15 TRBV28 CASLGLAGGLYEQYF
TRBJ2-3 15 TRBV12-3/TRBV12-4 CASSPGTGETDTQYF
TRBJ1-3 13 TRBV6-1 CASRVGSGNTIYF
TRBJ2-2 18 TRBV5-1 CASSGTGKGSRWPGELFF
TRBJ2-1 12 TRBV12-3/TRBV12-4 CASKDRNNEQFF
TRBJ1-2 15 TRBV4-1 CASSQTTGPLIGYTF
TRBJ1-2 16 TRBV5-1 CASSLAPQGVNYGYTF
TRBJ2-1 15 TRBV12-3/TRBV12-4 CASSSGQGRLNEQFF
TRBJ2-1 15 TRBV5-1 CASSPWLGAYNEQFF
TRBJ1-6 17 TRBV6-1 CASSIGVYAGSNSPLHF
TRBJ2-7 15 TRBV11-1 CASSSQPGLAGEQYF
TRBJ1-1 14 TRBV20-1 CSARYRTGRTEAFF
TRBJ2-1 13 TRBV18 CASSGGAGNEQFF
TRBJ2-7 15 TRBV25-1 CASSETGTGTYEQYF
TRBJ2-4 15 TRBV18 CASSPPATVRNIQYF
TRBJ1-4 14 TRBV12-3/TRBV12-4 CASTKQGFGVGLFF
TRBJ1-2 17 TRBV6-5 CASSYSATGSGVDGYTF
TRBJ1-6 18 TRBV5-1 CASSSSRRARGMRSPLHF
TRBJ2-7 13 TRBV28 CASTLGPTGEQYF
TRBJ1-6 14 TRBV27 CASSLRRNNSPLHF
TRBJ2-5 15 TRBV5-1 CASSAFGENQETQYF
TRBJ2-5 14 TRBV20-1 CSAPATSGMKTQYF
TRBJ2-3 14 TRBV6-2/TRBV6-3 CASSRTGVTDTQYF
TRBJ1-5 14 TRBV5-1 CASSPGDVNQPQHF
TRBJ1-2 14 TRBV5-6 CASSLYRANYGYTF